The 24 T cell receptor beta chains presented below share a single source sample, sequenced in a study of T cell changes during pregnancy in multiple sclerosis. Generated by immunoSEQ multiplex PCR, the TCRdb table keeps only in-frame clones and is missing some. Of more than 20,000 clones in the sample, roughly nine tenths are singletons; the top ten hold about 0.63%. Sequenced here: CD4+ T cells from peripheral blood mononuclear cells, sampled after pregnancy. These receptors all come from a female donor in good health, enrolled as a control in a pregnancy study.

The rearrangement links TRBV2 to TRBJ2-3, with D perhaps TRBD2 (5 bases). This CDR3 is 15 amino acids long. With 8 bases removed from V and 0 bases from J, the gap between germline ends came to 15 bases. The germline V gene has CDR1 SNHLY and CDR2 FYNNEI. This CDR3 reads CASRGRSDSTDTQYF. The CDR3 DNA reads as TGTGCCAGCCGGGGTAGGTCGGATAGCACAGATACGCAGTATTTT.

The count of this clone is one. The rearrangement joins TRBV4-2 to TRBJ1-4; no firm D call. Germline V gene lookup returns CDR1 LGHNA and CDR2 YNFKEQ. The CDR3 length is 15 residues. V shed 4 bases and J shed 0 bases, with 9 bases lying between them. The CDR3 is CASSPWESTNEKLFF. CDR3 DNA: TGTGCCAGCAGCCCCTGGGAGTCAACTAATGAAAAACTGTTTTTT.

V gene TRBV29-1 combines with J gene TRBJ2-5, with D tentatively TRBD1 (5 bases). The CDR3 is 14 amino acids. V lost 2 bases and J 6 bases, leaving 16 bases between the germline ends. Germline lookup yields CDR1 SQVTM and CDR2 ANQGSEA. The CDR3: CSVEFFSGLKTQYF. In DNA form, the CDR3 reads TGCAGCGTTGAATTCTTCTCAGGGCTAAAGACCCAGTACTTC.

The chain combines TRBV5-1 with TRBJ2-3; TRBD2 agrees at 8 bases. After removal of 4 bases from V and 5 bases from J, the junction contained 6 bases not matched to a gene. Germline CDR1 is SGHRS and CDR2 is YFSETQ. The CDR3 has 14 amino acids. The chain's CDR3 is CASSISGTGDTQYF. The CDR3, as DNA: TGCGCCAGCAGCATTAGCGGGACGGGAGATACGCAGTATTTT.

The V gene is TRBV6-5, the J gene TRBJ1-6; perhaps TRBD1 as D (5 bases). The CDR3 is made up of 15 amino acids. Trimming pared 0 bases from V and 7 bases from J, leaving 10 bases between. Per the germline V gene, CDR1 is MNHEY and CDR2 is SVGAGI. CDR3 sequence reads: CASSYSRAANSPLHF. In nucleotides, the CDR3 is TGTGCCAGCAGTTACTCCAGGGCGGCGAATTCACCCCTCCACTTT.

The rearrangement uses TRBV5-4 and TRBJ1-4; 9 bases match TRBD1. This CDR3 has 16 amino acids. The germline V gene has CDR1 SGHNT and CDR2 YYREEE (reference sequence). With 3 bases clipped from V and 5 bases from J, the junction kept 8 bases outside the gene matches. Here the CDR3 reads CASSSKRQGVNEKLFF. DNA for the CDR3: TGTGCCAGCAGCTCCAAACGACAGGGGGTAAATGAAAAACTGTTTTTT.

The chain links TRBV7-8 to TRBJ2-3; 9 nucleotides agree with TRBD2. V shed 4 bases, J shed 2 bases, and the junction held 7 bases outside the gene matches. The germline gives CDR1 SGHVS, CDR2 FQNEAQ. CDR3 size: 16 residues. The CDR3 nucleotides read TGTGCCAGCAGCTCGCTAGCGGGGTGGGCCACAGATACGCAGTATTTT. Encoded protein: CASSSLAGWATDTQYF.

CDR3 coding DNA: TGCGCCAGCAGCCCCGGACTGGGGAGGTCGGGAGAGCAGTACTTC. Amino acid sequence: CASSPGLGRSGEQYF. J is TRBJ2-7 and V is TRBV4-1; tentatively, D is TRBD2 (6 bases). Trimming took off 4 bases at V and 7 bases at J, with 20 bases between the two ends. This CDR3 has 15 residues. The germline gives CDR1 MGHRA, CDR2 YSYEKL.

This chain links TRBV11-2 with TRBJ2-4, with 8 bases lining up with TRBD1. Germline loops: CDR1 SGHAT, CDR2 FQNNGV. V dropped 2 bases and J dropped 8; count of bases not matched to a gene: 5. The CDR3 has 14 amino acids. The CDR3 protein is CASSLRRGLDIQYF. The CDR3 nucleotides read TGTGCCAGCAGCTTACGCAGGGGGCTTGACATTCAGTACTTC. The whole variable domain, filled in from reference TRBV11-2 and TRBJ2-4, reads EAGVAQSPRYKIIEKRQSVAFWCNPISGHATLYWYQQILGQGPKLLIQFQNNGVVDDSQLPKDRFSAERLKGVDSTLKIQPAKLEDSAVYLCASSLRRGLDIQYFGAGTRLSVL.

The V call is TRBV7-8, the J call TRBJ2-3; D is perhaps TRBD2 (6 bases). V was trimmed by 3 bases and J by 6 bases, leaving 19 bases between them. Per germline, CDR1 SGHVS and CDR2 FQNEAQ. The CDR3 sequence is 16 residues long. CDR3 sequence: CASSFRLDNLGDTQYF. CDR3 bases: TGTGCCAGCAGCTTCAGACTAGACAACCTGGGGGATACGCAGTATTTT.

In this sample, this clone turned up once. CDR3 bases: TGTGCCACCAGCCCTCTAGCGGGGGGGCCGCTCTCCGCCACAGATACGCAGTATTTT. Amino acid sequence: CATSPLAGGPLSATDTQYF. This rearrangement joins TRBV15 to TRBJ2-3, with TRBD2 matching 12 bases. CDR3 size: 19 residues. After removal of 5 bases from V and 2 bases from J, the junction contained 14 bases not matched to a gene. Germline V gene sequence: CDR1 LNHNV, CDR2 YYDKDF (reference sequence).

The chain is built from TRBV7-2 and TRBJ2-3, with 7 bases that match TRBD2. CDR1 SGHTA and CDR2 FQGNSA come from the germline V gene. V lost 0 bases, J lost 3 bases, and 3 bases stayed unmatched. The CDR3 has 15 amino acids. The CDR3 loop is CASSLASSGTDTQYF. In DNA form, the CDR3 reads TGTGCCAGCAGCTTAGCGTCTAGCGGAACAGATACGCAGTATTTT.

This sequence joins TRBV6-1 and TRBJ2-7, with 10 nucleotides matching TRBD2. Losses at the gene ends were 6 bases for V and 3 bases for J; bases not matched to a gene: 2. Germline V lookup: CDR1 MNHNS, CDR2 SASEGT. The CDR3 contains 13 residues. The CDR3 nucleotides are TGTGCCAGCAGAACTAGCGGGGACTACGAGCAGTACTTC. It specifies CASRTSGDYEQYF.

The chain links TRBV9 to TRBJ1-2; weak D call: TRBD1 (6 bases). Germline values: CDR1 SGDLS, CDR2 YYNGEE. The V and J ends lost 6 bases and 5 bases respectively, with 17 bases between them. The CDR3 is 14 residues long. The CDR3 sequence: CASTRTADVYGYTF. CDR3 in DNA: TGTGCCAGCACCAGGACAGCAGACGTTTATGGCTACACCTTC.

This chain joins TRBV30 and TRBJ2-3; 7 bases align to TRBD2. Germline-derived CDR1 and CDR2 are GTSNPN and SVGIG (reference sequence). The V and J ends lost 2 bases and 6 bases, in that order; junction bases with no gene match: 5. The CDR3 covers 13 residues. CDR3 sequence reads: CAWSSAGADTQYF. The CDR3 coding sequence is TGTGCCTGGAGTTCGGCGGGAGCTGATACGCAGTATTTT.

The table lists this clone with a few counts. The rearrangement joins TRBV5-1 to TRBJ2-7; TRBD1 might be the D (5 bases). V shed 1 base and J shed 4 bases, with 15 bases lying between them. This CDR3 spans 15 amino acids. The germline gives CDR1 SGHRS, CDR2 YFSETQ. CDR3 sequence: CASSLNQGMLYEQYF. Here the CDR3 DNA reads TGCGCCAGCAGCTTGAACCAGGGAATGCTGTACGAGCAGTACTTC.

This chain links TRBV7-2 with TRBJ2-7, with 11 bases matching TRBD2. The CDR3 totals 14 residues. Germline CDR1 and CDR2: SGHTA and FQGNSA. Germline trimming cut 3 bases from V and 5 bases from J; bases unmatched to any gene: 3. The CDR3 bases are TGTGCCAGCAGCTTTAGCGGGAGGGCAAACGAGCAGTACTTC. Amino acids: CASSFSGRANEQYF.

The genes are TRBV5-1 and TRBJ2-1; D is perhaps TRBD2 (7 bases). The CDR3 has 14 amino acids. The germline V and J ends were trimmed by 4 bases and 5 bases, with 13 bases remaining between them. Germline CDR1 and CDR2: SGHRS and YFSETQ. The CDR3 loop reads CASSPGGLNNEQFF. Written as DNA, the CDR3 is TGCGCCAGCAGCCCGGGGGGCCTGAACAATGAGCAGTTCTTC.

The chain recombines TRBV5-1 with TRBJ2-2; D may be TRBD2 (5 bases). CDR3 size: 21 residues. Per germline, CDR1 SGHRS and CDR2 YFSETQ. V was shortened by 5 bases and J by 1 base, with 30 bases between the two germline ends. The CDR3 DNA is TGCGCCAGCAGGTTTGGTGGGAGAAGTTTTTCCCAAGAAGAGAACACCGGGGAGCTGTTTTTT. It translates to CASRFGGRSFSQEENTGELFF.

The rearrangement uses TRBV7-9 and TRBJ1-5, with 7 nucleotides matching TRBD1. The junction had 8 bases not matched to a gene; V was cut back by 4 bases and J by 5 bases. Germline values: CDR1 SEHNR, CDR2 FQNEAQ (reference sequence). The CDR3 sequence is 15 residues long. The CDR3 loop reads CASSYTGVGDQPQHF. DNA for the CDR3: TGTGCCAGCAGCTACACAGGGGTCGGAGATCAGCCCCAGCATTTT.

This sequence joins TRBV30 and TRBJ1-1, with TRBD1 matching 10 bases. This CDR3 is built from 13 residues. V shed 5 bases, J shed 7 bases, and the junction held 7 bases outside the gene matches. Germline assignment: CDR1 GTSNPN and CDR2 SVGIG (reference sequence). DNA for the CDR3: TGTGCCTGGGTGGGACAGGGGTGGATTGAAGCTTTCTTT. Protein product: CAWVGQGWIEAFF.

The chain couples TRBV7-9 to TRBJ2-1, with TRBD1 matching 8 bases. J gave up 4 bases and V 5 bases, and 13 bases lay outside the gene matches. The CDR3 spans 17 residues. The V gene's germline CDR1 is SEHNR and CDR2 FQNEAQ (reference sequence). CDR3 bases: TGTGCCAGCAGCCCAGGACGACAGGGGCCGAAATACAATGAGCAGTTCTTC. Protein product: CASSPGRQGPKYNEQFF.

The table lists this clone with a count of one. The rearrangement joins TRBV28 to TRBJ2-7; D is possibly TRBD2 (6 bases). Germline lookup yields CDR1 MDHEN and CDR2 SYDVKM. This CDR3 comprises 16 residues. V gave up 3 bases and J gave up 0 bases, with 15 bases separating them. The CDR3 loop reads CASSLPAGRSSYEQYF. The CDR3 nucleotides are TGTGCCAGCAGTTTGCCGGCGGGACGGAGCTCCTACGAGCAGTACTTC.

This clone was detected only once. J is TRBJ2-2 and V is TRBV15; 8 bases fit TRBD2. Germline V gene sequence: CDR1 LNHNV, CDR2 YYDKDF (reference sequence). The CDR3 is 14 residues long. After removal of 3 bases from V and 7 bases from J, the junction contained 4 bases not matched to a gene. Written as DNA, the CDR3 is TGTGCCACCAGCAGCCGGGGGGGCGGCGGGGAGCTGTTTTTT. It encodes CATSSRGGGGELFF.